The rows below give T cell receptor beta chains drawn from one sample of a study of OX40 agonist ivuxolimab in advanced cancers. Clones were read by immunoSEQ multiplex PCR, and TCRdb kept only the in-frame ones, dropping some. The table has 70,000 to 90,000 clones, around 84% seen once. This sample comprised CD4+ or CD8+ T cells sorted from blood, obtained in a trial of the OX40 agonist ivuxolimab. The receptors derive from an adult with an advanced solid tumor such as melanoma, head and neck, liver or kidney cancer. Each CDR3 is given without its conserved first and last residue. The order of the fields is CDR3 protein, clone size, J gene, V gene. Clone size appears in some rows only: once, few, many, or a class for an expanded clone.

ASRGSSTGELF once TRBJ2-2 TRBV6-5
SAGIDRSGGEQY once TRBJ2-7 TRBV29-1
ASSYVSNQPQH NA TRBJ1-5 TRBV6-6
ASSLDREGNEKLF NA TRBJ1-4 TRBV7-9
ASSSISGGAGYGYT NA TRBJ1-2 TRBV5-1
ASSFLAGAGTDTQY NA TRBJ2-3 TRBV7-8
ASSKAQGENKAF NA TRBJ1-1 TRBV21-1
SVPRGGSYEQY NA TRBJ2-7 TRBV29-1
ASRVTRNTEAF once TRBJ1-1 TRBV19
ASSKETATNEKLF NA TRBJ1-4 TRBV7-8
ASSSQGLTEAF NA TRBJ1-1 TRBV5-5
ASSLGDLSGEQY NA TRBJ2-5 TRBV5-4
ASKEGQGAGYGYT NA TRBJ1-2 TRBV6-5
ASSIGYSYNEQF once TRBJ2-1 TRBV19
ASSLWGLAGGDTQY NA TRBJ2-3 TRBV11-2
ASSLGGSDTQY NA TRBJ2-3 TRBV7-9
ASSQLYGTNTGELF NA TRBJ2-2 TRBV4-3
ASSIMDRTYTDTQY NA TRBJ2-3 TRBV19
ASSFSQGAEAF NA TRBJ1-1 TRBV19
ASNRQGARDGYT NA TRBJ1-2 TRBV6-1
AFSSGSKNEQF NA TRBJ2-1 TRBV30
ASSFKNTEAF NA TRBJ1-1 TRBV11-2
ASRAGTLNTEAF NA TRBJ1-1 TRBV7-9
ASSQERGGTSALTQY NA TRBJ2-3 TRBV4-1
ASSLASTEAF NA TRBJ1-1 TRBV5-1
ASSKIRQGAYEQY NA TRBJ2-7 TRBV5-4
ASSQTSYGYT NA TRBJ1-2 TRBV5-6
ASSSPRGGQETQY once TRBJ2-5 TRBV9
ASTGIAGGPGETQY NA TRBJ2-5 TRBV2
ASSPRKGRETQY NA TRBJ2-5 TRBV7-2
ASSLGLAGRETQY NA TRBJ2-5 TRBV6-5
ATRVTTDTQY NA TRBJ2-3 TRBV19
ASSTTGGTYEQY NA TRBJ2-7 TRBV6-5
ALSLTPNEQF NA TRBJ2-1 TRBV6-6
ASSSIWARLGNYGYT NA TRBJ1-2 TRBV5-5
ASSLDGFTGQAGNTIY few TRBJ1-3 TRBV5-1
SVEIDWGTGELF NA TRBJ2-2 TRBV29-1
ASRLQATGELF few TRBJ2-2 TRBV6-6
ASSGDGMGGTQY NA TRBJ2-5 TRBV5-1
ASSLGQDYGYT few TRBJ1-2 TRBV27
ASSIQFSGNTIY NA TRBJ1-3 TRBV19
ASSRGAPGVLQF once TRBJ2-1 TRBV7-2